These T cell receptor beta chains were read from a single sample in a study of glioma-infiltrating T cells. One entry per CDR3 protein, called by TCRdb with MiXCR from the multiplex PCR reads. The sample has tens of thousands of distinct CDR3 sequences, 23% seen once. Sequenced material: glioma tissue, nonneoplastic brain tissue, or PBMCs (not recorded which). Source of these receptors: a human donor with low-grade glioma or glioblastoma, undergoing nonglioma brain surgery, or in good health (not recorded which). The CDR3 runs from the conserved cysteine through the conserved F or W. A D gene is named only where the DNA matches it firmly. Where a row states a size, it is once, few, many or the class of an expanded clone; other rows omit it.

v_call,clone_size,d_call,j_call,cdr3_nt,cdr3_aa
TRBV4-2,many,-,TRBJ1-5,TGTGCCAGCAGCCGAGGGGAGAGCAATCAGCCCCAGCATTTT,CASSRGESNQPQHF
TRBV6-6,-,TRBD2,TRBJ2-3,TGTGCCAGCTGCCAACCTCTAGCGGGAGCCTCAGATACGCAGTATTTT,CASCQPLAGASDTQYF
TRBV12-3/TRBV12-4,many,-,TRBJ2-1,TGTGCCAGCAGCTTCAGCAATGAGCAGTTCTTC,CASSFSNEQFF
TRBV3-1,many,-,TRBJ2-5,TGTGCCAGCAGCCAAACCCGTGGGTTTGAGACCCAGTACTTC,CASSQTRGFETQYF
TRBV20-1,many,-,TRBJ2-6,TGCAGTGCTAGAGTTGGCGGGACCTCCTCTGGGGCCAACGTCCTGACTTTC,CSARVGGTSSGANVLTF
TRBV20-1,many,-,TRBJ1-1,TGCAGTGCTAGAGATCTAAGACGGAACACTGAAGCTTTCTTT,CSARDLRRNTEAFF
TRBV6-5,-,-,TRBJ1-1,TGTGCCAGCCTCCCGCCAGGACATCTGAACACTGAAGCTTTCTTT,CASLPPGHLNTEAFF
TRBV6-1,many,TRBD1,TRBJ2-7,TGTGCCAGCAGCAAACCGGGACAGGGGGCCTACGAGCAGTACTTC,CASSKPGQGAYEQYF
TRBV6-2/TRBV6-3,many,TRBD2,TRBJ2-1,TGTGCCAGCAGTTACCCAACTAGCGGGAGTATCCATGAGCAGTTCTTC,CASSYPTSGSIHEQFF
TRBV5-4,many,-,TRBJ2-5,TGTGCCAGCAGCCTACGGGATGGGACAGAGACCCAGTACTTC,CASSLRDGTETQYF
TRBV20-1,-,-,TRBJ1-1,TGCAGTGCTAGTGGACCAGAGAACACTGAAGCTTTCTTT,CSASGPENTEAFF
TRBV7-7,many,TRBD1,TRBJ2-7,TGTGCCAGCAGCCCTGGGACAGGGGGCAAGCAGTACTTC,CASSPGTGGKQYF
TRBV18,many,-,TRBJ1-5,TGTGCCAGCTCACGGCAGGACAATCAGCCCCAGCATTTT,CASSRQDNQPQHF
TRBV25-1,many,-,TRBJ1-2,TGTGCCAGCAGGAGTCAAACGCCTAACTATGGCTACACCTTC,CASRSQTPNYGYTF
TRBV3-1,many,-,TRBJ2-5,TGTGCCAGCAGCCGACACACGCAAGAGACCCAGTACTTC,CASSRHTQETQYF
TRBV4-1,many,TRBD2,TRBJ2-3,TGCGCCAGCAGCTCTCACGGGCTAGCGGGTTACACAGATACGCAGTATTTT,CASSSHGLAGYTDTQYF
TRBV20-1,many,TRBD1,TRBJ1-1,TGCAGTGCGAATACAGGGGCTGGGGACACTGAAGCTTTCTTT,CSANTGAGDTEAFF
TRBV28,many,TRBD1,TRBJ1-2,TGTGCCAGCAATTACCCGGGACAGAGCGACTATGGCTACACCTTC,CASNYPGQSDYGYTF
TRBV4-1,few,-,TRBJ2-7,TGCGCCAGCAGCCAAGATCTGGGCGGGCCTAGCTACGAGCAGTACTTC,CASSQDLGGPSYEQYF
TRBV19,many,-,TRBJ2-1,TGTGCCAGTAGTATATTTTCGCGGGGCGATGAGCAGTTCTTC,CASSIFSRGDEQFF
TRBV20-1,many,-,TRBJ1-1,TGCAGTGCTAGGAGGTCGGGGACCGGTATGAACACTGAAGCTTTCTTT,CSARRSGTGMNTEAFF
TRBV19,-,-,TRBJ2-7,TGTGCCAGTAGTGACGGATTAGCGGACTACGAGCAGTACTTC,CASSDGLADYEQYF